Listed below are T cell receptor beta chains from one sample, sequenced in a study of vaccination effects on CD4 cells after COVID-19. Their cognate antigens are unknown. The repertoire was sequenced with immunoSEQ multiplex PCR; TCRdb's copy has only in-frame clones and lacks some. The sample has 30,000 to 45,000 clones, about three quarters seen once. The sample consisted of CD4+ T cells from PBMCs cultured with HCoV-NL63 spike peptides, taken before COVID-19 vaccination. These receptors came from a human donor who had a prior SARS-CoV-2 infection. CDR3s leave out the opening cysteine and the closing phenylalanine or tryptophan.

v_call: TRBV6-5
cdr3_aa: ASSYDRYSGNTIY

v_call: TRBV2
cdr3_aa: ASTTATYYNEQF

v_call: TRBV7-3
cdr3_aa: ASSRRRETQY

v_call: TRBV2
cdr3_aa: ASSSYGGSGNTIY

v_call: TRBV7-2
cdr3_aa: ASSPGGSPLH

v_call: TRBV9
cdr3_aa: ASSVVPDRGEQY

v_call: TRBV7-2
cdr3_aa: ASSPQGLVYQF

v_call: TRBV7-2
cdr3_aa: ASSAHRTGTSGAKEY

v_call: TRBV3-1/TRBV3-2
cdr3_aa: ASSQDGGWETQY

v_call: TRBV24-1
cdr3_aa: ATSDGGTYEQY

v_call: TRBV7-9
cdr3_aa: ASSAGQDNEQF